The 30 T cell receptor beta chains below were found in one sample sequenced in a study of cytomegalovirus exposure and HLA in healthy donors. Amplification used 60 Vbeta primers and 13 Jbeta primers. Data came from immunoSEQ multiplex PCR; TCRdb stores just in-frame clones and leaves some out. The sample lists approximately 140,000 clones; roughly 80% were seen once. The sequencing sample was made of PBMCs. These receptors all stem from a woman in her 50s in good health and CMV-seropositive.

V and J are TRBV5-1 and TRBJ1-1; TRBD1 might be the D (5 bases). This CDR3 has 14 amino acids. The germline V and J ends were trimmed by 6 bases and 1 base, with 13 bases remaining between them. Germline assignment: CDR1 SGHRS and CDR2 YFSETQ. CDR3 loop: CASTPDTQNTEAFF. The CDR3 bases are TGCGCCAGCACCCCGGACACCCAGAACACTGAAGCTTTCTTT.

The rearrangement joins TRBV2 to TRBJ1-6; possible D gene TRBD1, 5 bases. Germline lookup yields CDR1 SNHLY and CDR2 FYNNEI. The germline V and J ends were trimmed by 6 bases and 11 bases, with 17 bases remaining between them. The CDR3 extends over 14 amino acids. DNA of the CDR3: TGTGCCAGCAGCGGGGGTGGGGTTGATCCACCCCTCCACTTT. Amino acid sequence: CASSGGGVDPPLHF. Together with reference TRBV2 and TRBJ1-6, the CDR3 gives the full variable domain: EPEVTQTPSHQVTQMGQEVILRCVPISNHLYFYWYRQILGQKVEFLVSFYNNEISEKSEIFDDQFSVERPDGSNFTLKIRSTKLEDSAMYFCASSGGGVDPPLHFGNGTRLTVT.

As DNA, the CDR3 is TGTGCCAGCAGCTTGCGGACTAGCGGGGGGGCCGGGAGCACAGATACGCAGTATTTT. The encoded protein is CASSLRTSGGAGSTDTQYF. The gene calls are TRBV5-6 and TRBJ2-3; 15 nucleotides agree with TRBD2. V was pared by 1 base and J by 0 bases, with 6 bases of the junction left unmatched. This CDR3 is built from 19 residues. Germline CDR1 SGHDT, CDR2 YYEEEE.

There are a few counts of this clone. CDR3 bases: TGCGCCAGCAGCAGCGACAGGGGGCCCCCTCAAGAGACCCAGTACTTC. It is translated as CASSSDRGPPQETQYF. The chain has TRBV5-1 and TRBJ2-5; the match to TRBD1 covers 10 bases. The V and J ends lost 4 bases and 2 bases, in that order; junction bases with no gene match: 8. The CDR3 is 16 amino acids. Germline CDR1 reads SGHRS; CDR2 reads YFSETQ.

The V gene is TRBV4-2, the J gene TRBJ2-6; D gene ambiguous. The CDR3 covers 16 residues. V was trimmed by 2 bases and J by 4 bases, leaving 12 bases between them. Germline loops: CDR1 LGHNA, CDR2 YNFKEQ. The CDR3, as DNA: TGTGCCAGCAGCCAAATGGAGATCCCCGGGGCCAACGTCCTGACTTTC. Protein product: CASSQMEIPGANVLTF.

This clone was counted only a few times. This chain links TRBV29-1 with TRBJ1-5, with D hard to call. Trimming shortened V by 3 bases and J by 1 base, and 7 bases separated the two germline ends. In germline, CDR1 is SQVTM, CDR2 ANQGSEA. This CDR3 comprises 13 residues. CDR3 amino acids: CSVEWQSNQPQHF. The DNA for the CDR3 is TGCAGCGTTGAGTGGCAGAGCAATCAGCCCCAGCATTTT.

On this clone itself: Other DNA variants within this sample encode the same CDR3. This chain links TRBV9 with TRBJ2-5; D is perhaps TRBD2 (5 bases). Germline V lookup: CDR1 SGDLS, CDR2 YYNGEE. The CDR3 length is 16 residues. V was pared by 3 bases and J by 4 bases, with 19 bases between. The CDR3: CASSGWTGSRGETQYF. The CDR3 DNA reads TGTGCCAGCAGCGGCTGGACGGGGTCCCGAGGAGAGACCCAGTACTTC.

This chain links TRBV7-2 with TRBJ2-5; 9 positions agree with TRBD1. Germline CDR1 is SGHTA and CDR2 is FQGNSA. J gave up 5 bases and V 1 base, and 2 bases lay outside the gene matches. This CDR3 has 14 amino acids. The CDR3 region is CASSLDRGLETQYF. The CDR3 bases are TGTGCCAGCAGCTTAGACAGGGGGCTTGAGACCCAGTACTTC.

V gene TRBV11-3 combines with J gene TRBJ2-3, with 7 nucleotides matching TRBD1. V was pared by 5 bases and J by 1 base, with 0 bases of the junction left unmatched. Germline V CDR1 and CDR2: SGHNT, YENEEA. The CDR3 runs 13 residues. The CDR3 sequence: CASSQGGTDTQYF. CDR3 in DNA: TGTGCCAGCAGCCAGGGGGGCACAGATACGCAGTATTTT.

This sequence joins TRBV4-3 and TRBJ1-1, with TRBD1 identical over 7 bases. The V segment lost 0 bases and the J segment 1 base; nucleotides outside the gene matches: 8. This CDR3 has 17 residues. The germline V gene encodes CDR1 LGHNA and CDR2 YSLEER. The CDR3 here is CASSQEVQGLRNTEAFF. Written as DNA, the CDR3 is TGCGCCAGCAGCCAAGAAGTACAGGGGTTACGGAACACTGAAGCTTTCTTT.

The rearrangement links TRBV6-1 to TRBJ1-5, with 7 positions matching TRBD1. This CDR3 has 15 amino acids. Trimming cost V 5 bases and J 0 bases; bases outside gene matches: 4. Germline CDR1 reads MNHNS; CDR2 reads SASEGT. As DNA, the CDR3 is TGTGCCAGCAGTCCCGGGACAGATAGCAATCAGCCCCAGCATTTT. Translation gives CASSPGTDSNQPQHF.

This rearrangement joins TRBV5-6 to TRBJ2-5; D is perhaps TRBD1 (6 bases). The V gene lost 4 bases and the J gene lost 3 bases, with 22 bases spanning the gap. CDR3 length: 17 residues. Germline lookup yields CDR1 SGHDT and CDR2 YYEEEE. CDR3 coding DNA: TGTGCCAGCAGCATGGGGGCCCTGGACAGTTTCAAAGAGACCCAGTACTTC. Protein product: CASSMGALDSFKETQYF.

This chain connects TRBV10-3 to TRBJ1-1; D uncertain. The CDR3 length is 13 residues. V was shortened by 3 bases and J by 6 bases, with 11 bases between the two germline ends. Germline assignment: CDR1 ENHRY and CDR2 SYGVKD. CDR3 bases: TGTGCCATCAGTGATCAGGTAATCGCTGAAGCTTTCTTT. Protein sequence: CAISDQVIAEAFF.

The chain employs TRBV10-3 and TRBJ1-3; maybe TRBD1 (6 bases). Germline loops: CDR1 ENHRY, CDR2 SYGVKD. V was trimmed by 8 bases and J by 0 bases, leaving 14 bases between them. This CDR3 is 15 amino acids long. The CDR3 sequence: CAIGTGSPSGNTIYF. The DNA for the CDR3 is TGTGCCATCGGAACAGGGAGTCCCTCTGGAAACACCATATATTTT.

This rearrangement joins TRBV18 to TRBJ1-5; 9 bases are shared with TRBD1. This CDR3 contains 17 residues. Germline V gene data show CDR1 as KGHSH and CDR2 as LQKENI. Trimming took 1 base from V and 7 from J; bases not matched to a gene: 11. Here the CDR3 reads CASSPQQGATGGQPQHF. Written as DNA, the CDR3 is TGTGCCAGCTCACCACAACAAGGGGCCACAGGGGGCCAGCCCCAGCATTTT.

CDR3 in amino acids: CASSAQGEAFF. The CDR3 coding sequence is TGTGCCAGCAGTGCCCAGGGAGAAGCTTTCTTT. The J gene is TRBJ1-1, the V gene TRBV6-6; D possibly corresponds to TRBD1 (5 bases). This CDR3 has 11 residues. CDR1 is MNHNY and CDR2 is SVGAGI in the germline V gene (reference sequence). Trimming took off 5 bases at V and 8 bases at J, with 9 bases between the two ends.

The V call is TRBV5-6, the J call TRBJ2-7, with D tentatively TRBD1 (6 bases). Germline V gene data show CDR1 as SGHDT and CDR2 as YYEEEE. The CDR3 consists of 13 residues. V lost 4 bases and J lost 7, with 15 bases in between. The CDR3 loop reads CASSPRWQGEQYF. CDR3 in DNA: TGTGCCAGCAGCCCCCGATGGCAGGGGGAGCAGTACTTC.

This clone was found a few times. The chain carries TRBV19 and TRBJ2-7; possible D gene TRBD1, 6 bases. The CDR3 consists of 15 residues. CDR1 is LNHDA, CDR2 SQIVND, per germline (reference sequence). Trimming shortened V by 5 bases and J by 0 bases, and 14 bases separated the two germline ends. The CDR3 DNA reads as TGTGCCAGTAGTGAACAGGGACACGGCTCCTACGAGCAGTACTTC. Encoded protein: CASSEQGHGSYEQYF.

The rearrangement links TRBV6-1 to TRBJ2-5; tentative D call: TRBD1 (6 bases). Germline V gives CDR1 MNHNS, CDR2 SASEGT. Trimming pared 0 bases from V and 5 bases from J, leaving 16 bases between. The CDR3 spans 16 residues. CDR3 sequence: CASSEARGRRFETQYF. DNA of the CDR3: TGTGCCAGCAGTGAAGCAAGGGGGAGAAGGTTTGAGACCCAGTACTTC.

The V call is TRBV5-1, the J call TRBJ2-1, with TRBD2 matching over 7 bases. This CDR3 is built from 17 residues. Germline assignment: CDR1 SGHRS and CDR2 YFSETQ. With 0 bases clipped from V and 0 bases from J, the junction kept 6 bases outside the gene matches. The CDR3 DNA reads as TGCGCCAGCAGCTTGGCCTCTAGCGGTAGCTCCTACAATGAGCAGTTCTTC. Protein product: CASSLASSGSSYNEQFF. The full variable domain, in which reference TRBV5-1 and TRBJ2-1 provide the parts outside the CDR3, is KAGVTQTPRYLIKTRGQQVTLSCSPISGHRSVSWYQQTPGQGLQFLFEYFSETQRNKGNFPGRFSGRQFSNSRSEMNVSTLELGDSALYLCASSLASSGSSYNEQFFGPGTRLTVL.

V gene TRBV28 combines with J gene TRBJ2-7; D is unclear. CDR1 and CDR2 (germline): MDHEN, SYDVKM. V dropped 3 bases and J dropped 6 bases, with 9 bases sitting between them. The CDR3 has 12 amino acids. For the CDR3, the DNA is TGTGCCAGCAGTTTGCCAGTAAGCGAGCAGTACTTC. It specifies CASSLPVSEQYF.

The chain links TRBV12-2 to TRBJ2-1; the table assigns TRBD2, which was not confirmed against the DNA. TRBV12-2 is a pseudogene locus. The CDR3 contains 17 residues. CDR3 region: CASRFGTSGGAWNEQFF. The DNA of the CDR3 is TGTGCAAGTCGCTTTGGGACTAGCGGGGGGGCCTGGAATGAGCAGTTCTTC.

The V gene is TRBV6-1, the J gene TRBJ2-5; perhaps TRBD2 as D (7 bases). Germline CDR1 reads MNHNS; CDR2 reads SASEGT. CDR3 length: 14 amino acids. Between the trimmed V and J ends, which lost 6 bases and 4 bases, there was a span of 15 bases. The CDR3 bases are TGTGCCAGCAGCGGGGGGCCCTCCGGAGAGACCCAGTACTTC. Protein sequence: CASSGGPSGETQYF.

The chain recombines TRBV11-2 with TRBJ1-1; D gene uncertain. V lost 5 bases and J lost 0, with 4 bases in between. This CDR3 comprises 12 residues. Germline CDR1 and CDR2: SGHAT and FQNNGV. CDR3 in DNA: TGTGCCAGCAGCCTCCTGAACACTGAAGCTTTCTTT. The encoded protein is CASSLLNTEAFF.

This chain connects TRBV5-1 to TRBJ2-1, with 9 bases that match TRBD1. The CDR3 is 14 amino acids. The germline V gene has CDR1 SGHRS and CDR2 YFSETQ. V shed 6 bases and J 7 bases; nucleotides not matched to a gene: 8. This CDR3 is CASTSGTGKNEQFF. The DNA for the CDR3 is TGCGCCAGCACCTCCGGGACAGGGAAAAATGAGCAGTTCTTC.

The V call is TRBV6-4, the J call TRBJ2-2; 9 bases agree with TRBD1. Germline CDR1 MRHNA, CDR2 SNTAGT. The CDR3 sequence is 14 residues long. J gave up 4 bases and V 6 bases, and 3 bases lay outside the gene matches. The CDR3 here is CASSRDRATGELFF. CDR3 bases: TGTGCCAGCAGCCGGGACAGGGCCACCGGGGAGCTGTTTTTT.

The V call is TRBV13, the J call TRBJ2-3, with 9 bases aligning to TRBD2. Losses at the gene ends were 4 bases for V and 2 bases for J; bases not matched to a gene: 4. Germline V gives CDR1 PRHDT, CDR2 FYEKMQ (reference sequence). The CDR3 runs 15 residues. CDR3 sequence reads: CASSSPSGDTDTQYF. The CDR3, as DNA: TGTGCCAGCAGCTCGCCTAGCGGGGACACAGATACGCAGTATTTT.

This chain's CDR3 is CASSIATGSGEKLFF. Here the CDR3 DNA reads TGTGCCAGTAGTATAGCGACAGGCTCCGGTGAAAAACTGTTTTTT. This chain joins TRBV19 and TRBJ1-4; possibly TRBD1 for D (6 bases). The CDR3 is made up of 15 amino acids. The ends were cut back, 1 base at V and 7 bases at J, with 13 bases in the middle. CDR1 is LNHDA, CDR2 SQIVND, per germline (reference sequence).

The chain is built from TRBV28 and TRBJ1-4; D possibly corresponds to TRBD1 (6 bases). Germline values: CDR1 MDHEN, CDR2 SYDVKM. V dropped 4 bases and J dropped 7 bases, with 16 bases sitting between them. CDR3 length equals 15 residues. CDR3 coding DNA: TGTGCCAGCAGTTCAAACAGGGCCCGAGGTGAAAAACTGTTTTTT. Its translation is CASSSNRARGEKLFF.

The CDR3 bases are TGTGCCAGCAGTGAGAGGACAGGGGGGTTAAACATTCAGTACTTC. Translated: CASSERTGGLNIQYF. V and J are TRBV6-1 and TRBJ2-4; 10 positions match TRBD1. Germline V gives CDR1 MNHNS, CDR2 SASEGT. This CDR3 region has 15 residues. J was trimmed by 6 bases and V by 3 bases; bases with no gene match: 5.